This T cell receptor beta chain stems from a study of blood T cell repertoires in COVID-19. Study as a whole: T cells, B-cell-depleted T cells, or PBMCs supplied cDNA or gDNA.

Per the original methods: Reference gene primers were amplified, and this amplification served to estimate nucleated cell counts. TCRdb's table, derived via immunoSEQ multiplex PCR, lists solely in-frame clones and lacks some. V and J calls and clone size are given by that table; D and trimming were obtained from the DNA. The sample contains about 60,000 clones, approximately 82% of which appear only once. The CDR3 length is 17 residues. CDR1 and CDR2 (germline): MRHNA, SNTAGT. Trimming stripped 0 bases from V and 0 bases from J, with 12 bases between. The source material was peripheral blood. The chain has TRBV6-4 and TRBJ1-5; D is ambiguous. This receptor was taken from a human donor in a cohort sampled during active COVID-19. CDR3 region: CASSDSGAATSNQPQHF. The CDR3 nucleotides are TGTGCCAGCAGTGACTCGGGTGCAGCGACTAGCAATCAGCCCCAGCATTTT.